The rows below give T cell receptor beta chains drawn from one sample of a study of T cells in Graves' hyperthyroidism and ophthalmopathy. One entry per CDR3 protein results from TCRdb running MiXCR on the multiplex PCR reads. The data hold a few hundred thousand distinct CDR3 sequences, with about a sixth observed a single time. The specimen was blood. The receptors were gathered from a woman aged 40-49 years with Graves' ophthalmopathy. Each CDR3 is given with its conserved first and last residue. D genes are given only for firm matches. Only part of the rows carry a size: once, few, many, or a class if the clone is expanded.

TRBJ2-7	NA	TRBV28	NA	CASGSLQGYEQYF	TGTGCCAGCGGGTCCTTACAGGGATACGAGCAGTACTTC
TRBJ1-1	NA	TRBV12-3/TRBV12-4	few	CASSPDSALNPEAFF	TGTGCCAGCAGTCCGGATTCGGCTCTGAACCCTGAAGCTTTCTTT
TRBJ1-6	NA	TRBV7-9	NA	CASSPVSANNLPLHF	TGTGCCAGCAGCCCAGTGTCGGCAAATAATTTACCCCTCCACTTT
TRBJ1-5	NA	TRBV19	NA	CANSMPLVGQPQHF	TGTGCCAATAGTATGCCCCTGGTAGGACAGCCCCAGCATTTT
TRBJ1-3	TRBD1	TRBV3-1	many	CASSLDRFSGNTIYF	TGTGCCAGCAGCCTGGACAGGTTCTCTGGAAACACCATATATTTT
TRBJ1-1	NA	TRBV29-1	NA	CSVGLAGGQPNTEAFF	TGCAGCGTGGGACTAGCGGGGGGCCAACCGAACACTGAAGCTTTCTTT
TRBJ2-3	NA	TRBV6-1	few	CASSKTGPKDTQYF	TGTGCCAGCAGTAAAACCGGGCCCAAAGATACGCAGTATTTT
TRBJ2-3	TRBD2	TRBV6-1	NA	CASSTAGGLTDTQYF	TGTGCCAGCAGTACAGCGGGGGGACTCACAGATACGCAGTATTTT
TRBJ2-7	NA	TRBV6-1	NA	CASSEKGKLDLGTREYF	TGTGCCAGCAGTGAAAAGGGTAAACTAGATCTCGGGACAAGAGAGTACTTC
TRBJ1-1	NA	TRBV10-3	many	CAISVANTEAFF	TGTGCCATCAGTGTTGCGAACACTGAAGCTTTCTTT
TRBJ1-2	NA	TRBV2	many	CASSGIGSANYGYTF	TGTGCCAGCAGTGGGATAGGGAGCGCTAACTATGGCTACACCTTC
TRBJ2-7	TRBD1	TRBV12-3/TRBV12-4	few	CASRQGQNYEQYF	TGTGCCAGCAGGCAGGGACAGAACTACGAGCAGTACTTC
TRBJ2-2	TRBD1	TRBV7-9	few	CASSPTGGANTGELFF	TGTGCCAGCAGCCCGACAGGGGGCGCGAACACCGGGGAGCTGTTTTTT
TRBJ2-7	TRBD1	TRBV28	few	CASSSSGTGGHEQYF	TGTGCCAGCAGTAGTTCCGGGACAGGGGGACACGAGCAGTACTTC
TRBJ1-1	NA	TRBV30	NA	CAWSTDNTEAFF	TGTGCCTGGAGCACAGACAACACTGAAGCTTTCTTT
TRBJ1-5	TRBD1	TRBV3-1	NA	CARQFCGTGNKSNQPQHF	TGTGCCAGACAATTTTGCGGGACAGGGAATAAGAGCAATCAGCCCCAGCATTTT
TRBJ1-2	NA	TRBV5-1	many	CASNFGQRYGYTF	TGCGCCAGCAACTTTGGGCAGCGCTATGGCTACACCTTC
TRBJ1-1	NA	TRBV6-1	few	CASRNKQGSLPNTEAFF	TGTGCCAGCAGAAATAAACAGGGTTCTCTTCCGAACACTGAAGCTTTCTTT
TRBJ2-5	NA	TRBV19	few	CASSNTRQETQYF	TGTGCCAGTAGTAACACCCGCCAGGAGACCCAGTACTTC
TRBJ2-3	NA	TRBV18	NA	CASSPPGAGASTDTQYF	TGTGCCAGCTCACCACCGGGGGCAGGCGCTAGCACAGATACGCAGTATTTT
TRBJ1-1	TRBD1	TRBV30	many	CAWSPGGTFGTEAFF	TGTGCCTGGAGTCCAGGGGGCACTTTTGGCACTGAAGCTTTCTTT
TRBJ2-1	TRBD2	TRBV7-8	many	CASSPSPTSGGAHNEQFF	TGTGCCAGCAGCCCGAGCCCCACTAGCGGGGGGGCTCACAATGAGCAGTTCTTC
TRBJ2-5	NA	TRBV20-1	NA	CSARDGGRQFQYF	TGCAGTGCTAGAGATGGGGGAAGGCAGTTCCAGTACTTC
TRBJ2-1	NA	TRBV10-3	few	CAISVSLYNEQFF	TGTGCCATCAGTGTTTCGCTCTACAATGAGCAGTTCTTC
TRBJ2-2	NA	TRBV2	many	CASSETTNTGELFF	TGTGCCAGCAGCGAAACTACTAACACCGGGGAGCTGTTTTTT
TRBJ1-5	TRBD1	TRBV6-2/TRBV6-3	many	CASSTNVRDSSYSNQPQHF	TGTGCCAGCAGTACAAATGTCCGGGACAGTTCCTATAGCAATCAGCCCCAGCATTTT
TRBJ1-2	TRBD1	TRBV20-1	many	CSASADRGYGYTF	TGCAGTGCTAGCGCGGACAGGGGCTATGGCTACACCTTC
TRBJ2-2	NA	TRBV10-3	many	CATEDRYQGTGELFF	TGTGCCACCGAAGATCGGTACCAAGGGACCGGGGAGCTGTTTTTT
TRBJ2-3	NA	TRBV7-2	many	CASSLALLARTDTQYF	TGTGCCAGCAGCTTAGCGCTCCTAGCACGGACAGATACGCAGTATTTT
TRBJ2-3	NA	TRBV7-3	once	CASSLNVRPDTQYF	TGTGCCAGCAGCTTAAATGTGAGACCAGATACGCAGTATTTT
TRBJ2-1	NA	TRBV29-1	NA	CSVEEYGSYNEQFF	TGCAGCGTTGAAGAGTATGGCTCCTACAATGAGCAGTTCTTC
TRBJ2-2	TRBD1	TRBV20-1	few	CSARTPGQENTGELFF	TGCAGTGCTCGAACCCCCGGACAGGAGAACACCGGGGAGCTGTTTTTT
TRBJ1-1	NA	TRBV4-1	NA	CASSHLGGRTEAFF	TGCGCCAGCAGCCACTTGGGGGGGAGGACTGAAGCTTTCTTT
TRBJ1-4	NA	TRBV9	NA	CASSVQTGGSEKLFF	TGTGCCAGCAGCGTCCAGACAGGCGGGTCTGAAAAACTGTTTTTT
TRBJ1-2	NA	TRBV18	few	CASSPMGAGTNYGYTF	TGTGCCAGCTCACCGATGGGAGCGGGAACTAACTATGGCTACACCTTC
TRBJ2-5	TRBD2	TRBV28	many	CASSLYVASGGTQETQYF	TGTGCCAGCAGTTTATATGTGGCCAGCGGGGGGACCCAAGAGACCCAGTACTTC
TRBJ2-1	NA	TRBV20-1	NA	CSARAGTTYNEQFF	TGCAGTGCTAGAGCCGGGACCACATACAATGAGCAGTTCTTC
TRBJ2-3	TRBD2	TRBV20-1	few	CSAADWGLAGASSTDTQYF	TGCAGTGCGGCCGACTGGGGACTAGCGGGGGCCAGTAGCACAGATACGCAGTATTTT
TRBJ2-6	NA	TRBV25-1	NA	CASSVGGGANVLTF	TGTGCCAGCAGTGTAGGGGGAGGGGCCAACGTCCTGACTTTC
TRBJ2-2	NA	TRBV20-1	few	CTGRLGELFF	TGCACCGGGCGGCTGGGGGAGCTGTTTTTT
TRBJ2-3	TRBD1	TRBV19	NA	CASSANRGTDTQYF	TGTGCCAGTAGTGCAAACAGGGGAACAGATACGCAGTATTTT
TRBJ1-5	NA	TRBV30	many	CAWSVMGGQPQHF	TGTGCCTGGAGTGTAATGGGGGGCCAGCCCCAGCATTTT
TRBJ2-7	TRBD2	TRBV7-3	few	CASSPGTNSYEQYF	TGTGCCAGCAGTCCCGGGACTAACTCCTACGAGCAGTACTTC
TRBJ2-3	TRBD2	TRBV20-1	few	CSARASAGGPGDTQYF	TGCAGTGCTAGAGCGTCAGCGGGAGGGCCAGGTGATACGCAGTATTTT
TRBJ1-3	NA	TRBV3-1	many	CASKSGRSSGNTIYF	TGTGCCAGCAAATCCGGACGGAGCTCTGGAAACACCATATATTTT
TRBJ2-1	NA	TRBV18	many	CASSPLENEQFF	TGTGCCAGCTCACCACTTGAGAATGAGCAGTTCTTC
TRBJ2-2	NA	TRBV30	NA	CAWSYIGPNTGELFF	TGTGCCTGGAGTTATATAGGACCTAACACCGGGGAGCTGTTTTTT
TRBJ1-4	NA	TRBV5-1	many	CASSSTATNEKLFF	TGCGCCAGCAGCTCTACAGCAACTAATGAAAAACTGTTTTTT
TRBJ2-2	NA	TRBV20-1	NA	CSARVGGRGTGELFF	TGCAGTGCTAGAGTTGGGGGTCGAGGCACCGGGGAGCTGTTTTTT
TRBJ2-7	NA	TRBV24-1	NA	CATSDPGTAREEQYF	TGTGCCACCAGTGACCCCGGGACCGCACGGGAGGAGCAGTACTTC